What follows is one T cell receptor beta chain and its context. Looked up from germline, CDR1 is SGHNT and CDR2 is YENEEA. Trimming pared 2 bases from V and 0 bases from J, leaving 5 bases between. CDR3 length: 14 residues. The data originate from a study of identifying expanded T cells in peripheral blood. Some clones are missing from TCRdb's copy, which holds only in-frame ones; the method was immunoSEQ multiplex PCR. The sample yields about 94,000 clones, approximately 86% seen once. During the collection period, no donor immune events like infections were recorded. This chain connects TRBV11-3 to TRBJ1-3; D gene ambiguous. The source is a person aged 18-70 years in good health. Sequenced input: blood. In nucleotides, the CDR3 is TGTGCCAGCAGCTTAACCGGCTCTGGAAACACCATATATTTT. This sequence encodes CASSLTGSGNTIYF.